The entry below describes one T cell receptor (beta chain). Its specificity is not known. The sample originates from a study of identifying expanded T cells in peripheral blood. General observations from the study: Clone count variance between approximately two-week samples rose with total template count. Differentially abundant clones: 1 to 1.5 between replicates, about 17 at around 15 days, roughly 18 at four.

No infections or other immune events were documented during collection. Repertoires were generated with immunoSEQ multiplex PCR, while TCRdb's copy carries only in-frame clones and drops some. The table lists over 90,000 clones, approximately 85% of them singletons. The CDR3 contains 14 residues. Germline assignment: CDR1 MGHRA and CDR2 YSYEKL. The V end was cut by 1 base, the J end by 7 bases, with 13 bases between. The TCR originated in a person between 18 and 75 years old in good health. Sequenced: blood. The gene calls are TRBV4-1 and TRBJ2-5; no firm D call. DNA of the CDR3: TGCGCCAGCAGCCAAGGACCGGCTTTGGTGACCCAGTACTTC. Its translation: CASSQGPALVTQYF.